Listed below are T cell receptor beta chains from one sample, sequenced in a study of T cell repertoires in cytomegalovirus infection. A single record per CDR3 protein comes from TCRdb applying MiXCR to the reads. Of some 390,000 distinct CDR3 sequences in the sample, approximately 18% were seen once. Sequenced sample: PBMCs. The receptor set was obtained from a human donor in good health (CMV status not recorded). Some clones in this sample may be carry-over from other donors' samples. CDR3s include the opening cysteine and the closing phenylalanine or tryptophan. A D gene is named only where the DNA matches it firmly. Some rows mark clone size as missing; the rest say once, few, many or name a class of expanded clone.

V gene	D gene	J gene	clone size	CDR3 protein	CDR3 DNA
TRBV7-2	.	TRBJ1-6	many	CASSFQGESSPLHF	TGTGCCAGCAGCTTTCAGGGAGAAAGTTCACCCCTCCACTTT
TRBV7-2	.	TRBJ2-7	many	CASSLTLTVEQYF	TGTGCCAGCAGCCTGACGTTGACAGTCGAGCAGTACTTC
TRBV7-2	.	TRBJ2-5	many	CASSLMGAGAQETQYF	TGTGCCAGCAGCTTAATGGGCGCGGGGGCCCAAGAGACCCAGTACTTC
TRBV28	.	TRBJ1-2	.	CASSLGDYGYTF	TGTGCCAGCAGTTTAGGGGACTATGGCTACACCTTC
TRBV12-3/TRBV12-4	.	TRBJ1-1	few	CASSGQSLTEAFF	TGTGCCAGCAGCGGACAGTCTCTCACTGAAGCTTTCTTT
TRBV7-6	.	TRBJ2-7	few	CASSPPGPNYEQYF	TGTGCCAGCAGCCCGCCGGGACCAAACTACGAGCAGTACTTC
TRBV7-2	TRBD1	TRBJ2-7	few	CASSRDRTYYEQYF	TGTGCCAGCAGCCGGGACAGAACCTACTACGAGCAGTACTTC
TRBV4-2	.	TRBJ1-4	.	CASSHPGATNEKLFF	TGTGCCAGCAGTCACCCAGGGGCCACTAATGAAAAACTGTTTTTT
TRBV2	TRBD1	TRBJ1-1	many	CASSEPGQGTTEAFF	TGTGCCAGCAGTGAGCCCGGACAGGGGACCACTGAAGCTTTCTTT
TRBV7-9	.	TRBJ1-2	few	CASPSVLSGGYTF	TGTGCCAGCCCCTCTGTGTTATCGGGTGGCTACACCTTC
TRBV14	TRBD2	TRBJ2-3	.	CASSAAWASGPLTQYF	TGTGCCAGCAGCGCGGCGTGGGCTAGCGGGCCCCTTACGCAGTATTTT
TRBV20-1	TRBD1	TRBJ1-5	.	CSAGTAPHGNQPQHF	TGCAGTGCAGGGACAGCCCCACATGGCAATCAGCCCCAGCATTTT
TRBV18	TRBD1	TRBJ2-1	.	CASSQSPGQVNNEQFF	TGTGCCAGCTCACAAAGTCCGGGACAGGTAAACAATGAGCAGTTCTTC
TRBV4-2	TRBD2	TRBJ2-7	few	CASSQAGISGGYYEQYF	TGTGCCAGCAGCCAGGCCGGGATTAGCGGGGGGTACTACGAGCAGTACTTC
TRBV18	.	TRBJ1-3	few	CASSPLSRTRFGNTIYF	TGTGCCAGCTCACCACTCTCCCGGACAAGATTTGGAAACACCATATATTTT